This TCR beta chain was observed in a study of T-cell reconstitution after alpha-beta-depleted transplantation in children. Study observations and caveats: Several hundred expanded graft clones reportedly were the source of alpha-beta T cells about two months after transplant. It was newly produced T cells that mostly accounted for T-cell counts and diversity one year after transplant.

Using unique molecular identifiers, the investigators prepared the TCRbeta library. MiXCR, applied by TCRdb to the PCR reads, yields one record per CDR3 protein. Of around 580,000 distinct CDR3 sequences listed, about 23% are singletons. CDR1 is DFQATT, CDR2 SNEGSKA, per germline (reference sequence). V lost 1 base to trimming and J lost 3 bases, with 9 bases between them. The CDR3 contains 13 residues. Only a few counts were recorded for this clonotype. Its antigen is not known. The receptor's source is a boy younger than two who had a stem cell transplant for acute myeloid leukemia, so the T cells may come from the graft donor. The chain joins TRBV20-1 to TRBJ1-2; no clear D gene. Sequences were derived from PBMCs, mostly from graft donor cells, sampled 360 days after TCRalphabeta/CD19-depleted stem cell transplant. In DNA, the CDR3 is TGCAGTGCTAGAGCTAGGACGGACTATGGCTACACCTTC. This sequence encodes CSARARTDYGYTF.